Each of the 21 T cell receptor beta chains below was sequenced from the same sample in a study of T cells after yellow fever vaccination. MiXCR, applied by TCRdb to the 5' RACE reads, yields one record per CDR3 protein. Here the sample spans some 240,000 distinct CDR3 sequences, 2.5% to 3.5% being singletons. The specimen was CD4+ T cells sorted from PBMCs, collected 10 days after the yellow fever booster vaccination. The receptors originated from a man younger than 35 who received the YFV17D yellow fever vaccine.

This clonotype was counted at least ten times. The DNA for the CDR3 is TGCAGTGCTAGTCTCCCAGGGGCCGGAGGCTACACCTTC. Protein: CSASLPGAGGYTF. The chain is built from TRBV20-1 and TRBJ1-2; the D gene is possibly TRBD1 (6 bases). The CDR3 runs to 13 residues. V was pared by 3 bases and J by 8 bases, with 16 bases between. Germline values: CDR1 DFQATT, CDR2 SNEGSKA (reference sequence).

Ten or more counts support this clonotype. The chain joins TRBV6-5 to TRBJ2-3; 11 positions match TRBD2. Looked up from germline, CDR1 is MNHEY and CDR2 is SVGAGI. The ends lost 3 bases at V and 6 bases at J; junction bases unmatched: 8. The CDR3 length is 16 residues. The CDR3 loop is CASSYQASGGPDTQYF. The CDR3 DNA sequence: TGTGCCAGCAGTTATCAGGCTAGCGGGGGGCCGGATACGCAGTATTTT.

This clonotype was found many times. The chain couples TRBV7-2 to TRBJ1-2; no reliable D call. The length of the CDR3 is 13 residues. CDR1 SGHTA and CDR2 FQGNSA come from the germline V gene. The V end was cut by 3 bases, the J end by 4 bases, with 9 bases between. The CDR3 nucleotides read TGTGCCAGCAGCTTTTGGGAGAGCTATGGCTACACCTTC. Its translation is CASSFWESYGYTF.

This clonotype was counted at least ten times. This chain connects TRBV24-1 to TRBJ2-3; D is possibly TRBD1 or TRBD2 (6 bases each). Germline V CDR1 and CDR2: KGHDR, SFDVKD. There are 13 residues in the CDR3. The ends were cut back, 1 base at V and 9 bases at J, with 10 bases in the middle. This CDR3 is CATSDFGGRTQYF. CDR3 DNA: TGTGCCACCAGTGATTTTGGGGGGCGGACGCAGTATTTT.

This clonotype was recorded many times. This chain links TRBV11-2 with TRBJ2-2; 9 bases match TRBD1. With V trimmed by 5 bases and J by 5 bases, 6 bases remained unmatched. Germline V lookup: CDR1 SGHAT, CDR2 FQNNGV. This CDR3 spans 15 amino acids. CDR3: CASSPGQGWTGELFF. CDR3 nucleotide sequence: TGTGCCAGCAGCCCGGGACAGGGATGGACCGGGGAGCTGTTTTTT.

This clonotype has ten or more counts. The chain is built from TRBV20-1 and TRBJ2-6, with D possibly matching TRBD1 (6 bases). Germline CDR1 and CDR2: DFQATT and SNEGSKA (reference sequence). The CDR3 has 17 residues. V lost 1 base to trimming and J lost 2 bases, with 15 bases between them. The CDR3 DNA is TGCAGTGCTAGAGTTAGCCCCCAGGGGACTGGGGCCAACGTCCTGACTTTC. Amino acid sequence: CSARVSPQGTGANVLTF.

In its sample, this clonotype was seen many times. The chain carries TRBV20-1 and TRBJ2-1; TRBD2 agrees at 9 bases. This CDR3 is built from 16 residues. Trimming at V came to 3 bases and at J to 3 bases, leaving 9 bases not matched to a gene. Germline-derived CDR1 and CDR2 are DFQATT and SNEGSKA (reference sequence). The CDR3 nucleotides are TGCAGTGCTAGCCATAGTCAGCGGGGGGTCTACAATGAGCAGTTCTTC. Translation gives CSASHSQRGVYNEQFF.

The chain combines TRBV9 with TRBJ1-3; no definite D call. The CDR3 length is 18 residues. The ends were cut back, 1 base at V and 2 bases at J, with 19 bases in the middle. The V gene's germline CDR1 is SGDLS and CDR2 YYNGEE. The CDR3 protein is CASSVLPATPAAGNTIYF. DNA for the CDR3: TGTGCCAGCAGCGTACTCCCCGCGACCCCCGCGGCTGGAAACACCATATATTTT.

This clonotype was seen many times. V usage is TRBV20-1 and J usage is TRBJ2-1; TRBD2 agrees at 11 bases. CDR3 length: 14 amino acids. Germline CDR1 DFQATT, CDR2 SNEGSKA (reference sequence). After removal of 6 bases from V and 2 bases from J, the junction contained 3 bases not matched to a gene. CDR3 sequence reads: CSAQTSGTYNEQFF. CDR3 DNA: TGCAGTGCCCAGACTAGCGGGACCTACAATGAGCAGTTCTTC.

The genes are TRBV19 and TRBJ2-3; the match to TRBD1 covers 7 bases. The CDR3 is 15 amino acids. Germline V gene data show CDR1 as LNHDA and CDR2 as SQIVND (reference sequence). The trim removed 10 bases at V and 3 bases at J, leaving 13 bases unmatched. The CDR3 DNA is TGTGCCACTAACAGGGGTGAAGGATCGACAGATACGCAGTATTTT. Translated: CATNRGEGSTDTQYF.

This clonotype was picked up a small number of times. V gene TRBV9 combines with J gene TRBJ1-1; D remains ambiguous. Germline V gene data show CDR1 as SGDLS and CDR2 as YYNGEE. V dropped 2 bases and J dropped 3 bases, with 8 bases sitting between them. The CDR3 loop spans 13 amino acids. Here the CDR3 reads CASSVDGHTEAFF. The CDR3 DNA reads as TGTGCCAGCAGCGTCGACGGCCACACTGAAGCTTTCTTT.

The sample holds a few counts of this clonotype. J is TRBJ2-3 and V is TRBV12-3 or TRBV12-4; TRBD2 agrees at 12 bases. The CDR3 contains 18 residues. Trimming cost V 6 bases and J 4 bases; bases outside gene matches: 14. In DNA form, the CDR3 reads TGTGCCAGCAGCCCATCTAGCGGGGGGGCCTCGGGCGCAGATACGCAGTATTTT. Amino acids: CASSPSSGGASGADTQYF.

This clonotype showed up just a few times. The chain carries TRBV7-9 and TRBJ2-5; a weak D match, TRBD1 (5 bases). The CDR3 loop spans 17 amino acids. The germline V and J ends were trimmed by 3 bases and 1 base, with 18 bases remaining between them. Germline CDR1 is SEHNR and CDR2 is FQNEAQ (reference sequence). The CDR3 region has the DNA TGTGCCAGCAGCTTGACATCGTGGACACAAACCCAAGAGACCCAGTACTTC. Translating gives CASSLTSWTQTQETQYF.

The sample holds many counts of this clonotype. The genes are TRBV4-3 and TRBJ2-2; D unclear. Trimming shortened V by 1 base and J by 4 bases, and 16 bases separated the two germline ends. The CDR3 totals 17 residues. Germline CDR1 LGHNA, CDR2 YSLEER. Written as DNA, the CDR3 is TGCGCCAGCAGCCAAGTAGGCAAGGGCTCCCGCACCGGGGAGCTGTTTTTT. This translates into CASSQVGKGSRTGELFF.

This clonotype was seen at least ten times. The chain combines TRBV5-1 with TRBJ2-3; 11 nucleotides align to TRBD2. Germline-derived CDR1 and CDR2 are SGHRS and YFSETQ. The CDR3 has 15 residues. The J segment lost 3 bases and the V segment lost 4 bases, leaving 4 bases of the junction unmatched. As DNA, the CDR3 is TGCGCCAGCAGCCTGGGACTAGCGGAGACAGATACGCAGTATTTT. It codes for CASSLGLAETDTQYF. Full variable domain (outside the CDR3, taken from reference TRBV5-1 and TRBJ2-3): KAGVTQTPRYLIKTRGQQVTLSCSPISGHRSVSWYQQTPGQGLQFLFEYFSETQRNKGNFPGRFSGRQFSNSRSEMNVSTLELGDSALYLCASSLGLAETDTQYFGPGTRLTVL.

This clonotype has at least ten counts. The V call is TRBV6-6, the J call TRBJ2-7, with a possible D match to TRBD1 (5 bases). The CDR3 is 15 residues long. V lost 5 bases and J lost 0, with 14 bases in between. CDR1 and CDR2 from the germline V gene are MNHNY and SVGAGI (reference sequence). The CDR3 region is CASSPRQGPSYEQYV. The CDR3 bases are TGTGCCAGCAGTCCTCGCCAGGGTCCCTCCTACGAGCAGTACGTC.

Many counts were recorded for this clonotype. V is TRBV7-9 and J is TRBJ2-7; 8 bases map to TRBD1. The trim removed 6 bases at V and 2 bases at J, leaving 6 bases unmatched. The CDR3 extends over 14 amino acids. Germline-derived CDR1 and CDR2 are SEHNR and FQNEAQ (reference sequence). CDR3 coding DNA: TGTGCCAGCAGTCGACCACAGGGGGCCTACGAGCAGTACTTC. Residues: CASSRPQGAYEQYF.

At least ten counts were recorded for this clonotype. V gene TRBV30 combines with J gene TRBJ2-3; D unclear. With 1 base removed from V and 7 bases from J, the gap between germline ends came to 6 bases. Germline loops: CDR1 GTSNPN, CDR2 SVGIG (reference sequence). There are 11 residues in the CDR3. The CDR3 is CAWSGPYTQYF. The CDR3, as DNA: TGTGCCTGGAGTGGTCCCTATACGCAGTATTTT.

This clonotype appeared a few times. DNA for the CDR3: TGTGCCAGCAAGGGGGCCTCGGGCCAGGCCTCTGGGGCCAACGTCCTGACTTTC. Translated, it gives CASKGASGQASGANVLTF. This chain joins TRBV6-5 and TRBJ2-6; 7 positions agree with TRBD1. The CDR3 is 18 residues long. Per germline, CDR1 MNHEY and CDR2 SVGAGI. Trimming cost V 7 bases and J 0 bases; bases outside gene matches: 12.

This clonotype turned up a few times. The CDR3: CASSLADRDTQYF. CDR3 DNA sequence: TGTGCCAGCAGCTTGGCAGACAGAGATACGCAGTATTTT. This chain uses TRBV12-3 or TRBV12-4 with TRBJ2-3; maybe TRBD1 (5 bases). CDR3 length equals 13 residues. With 6 bases removed from V and 5 bases from J, the gap between germline ends came to 12 bases.

CDR3 in amino acids: CASNSGTGLNSPLHF. Written as DNA, the CDR3 is TGTGCCAGCAACTCAGGGACAGGGTTGAATTCACCCCTCCACTTT. The chain employs TRBV25-1 and TRBJ1-6; 9 bases align to TRBD1. The V and J ends lost 7 bases and 7 bases, in that order; junction bases with no gene match: 8. The CDR3 loop spans 15 amino acids. Per germline, CDR1 MGHDK and CDR2 SYGVNS.